Included here is one T cell receptor (beta chain) sequence, with context. The CDR3 is made up of 11 amino acids. The V gene lost 6 bases and the J gene lost 7 bases, with 6 bases spanning the gap. Germline values: CDR1 MDHEN, CDR2 SYDVKM. This entry comes from a study of technical replicates of blood from several donors. TCRdb keeps only in-frame clones here, not all; method: immunoSEQ multiplex PCR. The sample lists about 62,000 clones; about 98% were seen once. The sequence was collected from a human donor in good health. Sequencing was performed on T cells isolated from PBMCs. The rearrangement joins TRBV28 to TRBJ1-4; D is undetermined. The CDR3, as DNA: TGTGCCAGCAGATTCGGTGAAAAACTGTTTTTT. Protein: CASRFGEKLFF. Drawing the rest from reference TRBV28 and TRBJ1-4, the complete variable domain is DVKVTQSSRYLVKRTGEKVFLECVQDMDHENMFWYRQDPGLGLRLIYFSYDVKMKEKGDIPEGYSVSREKKERFSLILESASTNQTSMYLCASRFGEKLFFGSGTQLSVL.